The 16 T cell receptor beta chains presented below share a single source sample, sequenced in a study of T-cell reconstitution after alpha-beta-depleted transplantation in children. Preparing the TCRbeta library involved the use of unique molecular identifiers. TCRdb processed the PCR reads anew with MiXCR; each CDR3 protein has one entry. This repertoire shows hundreds of thousands of distinct CDR3 sequences, roughly 23% found once; its top ten account for 13% to 15%. The input for sequencing was PBMCs, mostly from graft donor cells, taken 360 days after TCRalphabeta/CD19-depleted stem cell transplant. These receptors were collected from a boy under two years old who had a stem cell transplant for acute myeloid leukemia, so the T cells may come from the graft donor.

The rearrangement uses TRBV10-3 and TRBJ1-6; a possible D gene is TRBD1 (5 bases). The CDR3 extends over 13 amino acids. V shed 9 bases and J shed 7 bases, with 13 bases lying between them. From germline, CDR1 is ENHRY and CDR2 SYGVKD. The CDR3 loop reads CAITGTTNSPLHF. DNA for the CDR3: TGTGCCATAACCGGGACGACCAATTCACCCCTCCACTTT.

A single count supports this clonotype. The V gene is TRBV11-2, the J gene TRBJ2-1, with 8 bases aligning to TRBD2. With V trimmed by 0 bases and J by 6 bases, 4 bases remained unmatched. CDR1 is SGHAT, CDR2 FQNNGV, per germline. This CDR3 is 15 amino acids long. The CDR3 sequence: CASSLERGGSNEQFF. The CDR3, as DNA: TGTGCCAGCAGCTTAGAACGGGGGGGCAGCAATGAGCAGTTCTTC.

This chain links TRBV20-1 with TRBJ1-4; D is uncertain. Germline loops: CDR1 DFQATT, CDR2 SNEGSKA (reference sequence). This CDR3 is built from 13 residues. The ends were cut back, 3 bases at V and 10 bases at J, with 15 bases in the middle. The CDR3 loop reads CSASFRVDGKLFF. In nucleotides, the CDR3 is TGCAGTGCTAGTTTCCGGGTGGACGGAAAACTGTTTTTT.

The table lists this clonotype with a few counts. The chain combines TRBV20-1 with TRBJ1-5, with 8 positions matching TRBD1. CDR1 and CDR2 (germline): DFQATT, SNEGSKA (reference sequence). The CDR3 is made up of 15 amino acids. J lost 4 bases, V lost 0 bases, and 5 bases had no gene match. CDR3 DNA sequence: TGCAGTGCTAGAGATCCGACAGGGGTTAATCAGCCCCAGCATTTT. It translates to CSARDPTGVNQPQHF.

This clonotype was seen repeatedly, ten times or more. This chain connects TRBV6-2 or TRBV6-3 to TRBJ2-3, with D hard to call. Per the germline V gene, CDR1 is MNHEY and CDR2 is SVGEGT. The V end was cut by 0 bases, the J end by 2 bases, with 6 bases between. The CDR3 covers 14 residues. CDR3 sequence reads: CASSYSGFTDTQYF. The CDR3 coding sequence is TGTGCCAGCAGTTACTCCGGGTTCACAGATACGCAGTATTTT.

This clonotype was observed at least ten times. Here the CDR3 DNA reads TGCAGCGTTGCATTGGGGCGGCAGGCAGCCCAGCATTTT. Translation gives CSVALGRQAAQHF. The V and J genes are TRBV29-1 and TRBJ1-5, with a weak D call TRBD1 (5 bases). The germline CDR1 and CDR2 sequences are SQVTM and ANQGSEA. V lost 4 bases to trimming and J lost 11 bases, with 18 bases between them. CDR3 length: 13 amino acids.

Ten or more counts support this clonotype. This chain connects TRBV10-3 to TRBJ2-3, with TRBD2 matching over 7 bases. The CDR3 runs 15 residues. V dropped 4 bases and J dropped 4; count of bases not matched to a gene: 8. CDR1 and CDR2 (germline): ENHRY, SYGVKD. The CDR3 sequence is CAISVGGGGADTQYF. CDR3 DNA sequence: TGTGCCATCAGTGTCGGCGGGGGAGGAGCAGATACGCAGTATTTT.

This clonotype was counted many times. The J gene is TRBJ1-5, the V gene TRBV12-3 or TRBV12-4; D remains unclear. Trimming took off 2 bases at V and 3 bases at J, with 5 bases between the two ends. This CDR3 comprises 13 residues. CDR3 amino acids: CASSLRVNQPQHF. The CDR3 DNA follows: TGTGCCAGCAGTTTAAGGGTCAATCAGCCCCAGCATTTT.

V usage is TRBV5-1 and J usage is TRBJ1-1, with D tentatively TRBD1 (5 bases). The CDR3 extends over 15 amino acids. V lost 5 bases and J 4 bases, leaving 18 bases between the germline ends. CDR1 and CDR2 (germline): SGHRS, YFSETQ. This CDR3 is CASRGNGGKGTEAFF. The CDR3 bases are TGCGCCAGCAGAGGAAATGGGGGAAAGGGCACTGAAGCTTTCTTT.

This clonotype was counted ten times or more. V is TRBV4-1 and J is TRBJ2-5; 7 bases match TRBD2. Germline loops: CDR1 MGHRA, CDR2 YSYEKL. Trimming removed 0 bases from V and 3 bases from J; junction bases left unmatched: 7. This CDR3 has 16 amino acids. DNA for the CDR3: TGCGCCAGCAGCCAAGATCGGGCTAGCGGAGAAGAGACCCAGTACTTC. It specifies CASSQDRASGEETQYF.

At least ten counts were recorded for this clonotype. The rearrangement uses TRBV18 and TRBJ1-5; D uncertain. Germline values: CDR1 KGHSH, CDR2 LQKENI. Between the trimmed V and J ends, which lost 2 bases and 3 bases, there was a span of 8 bases. The CDR3 runs to 14 residues. CDR3 residues: CASSPSGLNQPQHF. For the CDR3, the DNA is TGTGCCAGCTCACCATCAGGCCTCAATCAGCCCCAGCATTTT.

The sample holds a few counts of this clonotype. The chain employs TRBV29-1 and TRBJ2-5; 7 bases map to TRBD1. The trim removed 5 bases at V and 2 bases at J, leaving 11 bases unmatched. The CDR3 sequence is 15 residues long. Germline lookup yields CDR1 SQVTM and CDR2 ANQGSEA. The CDR3 here is CSVRFFFRGQETQYF. Here the CDR3 DNA reads TGCAGCGTTCGGTTTTTTTTCAGGGGGCAAGAGACCCAGTACTTC.

The sample holds many counts of this clonotype. The chain couples TRBV29-1 to TRBJ2-7; D is tentatively TRBD1 or TRBD2 (6 bases each). The V gene lost 5 bases and the J gene lost 3 bases, with 14 bases spanning the gap. The CDR3 has 13 amino acids. Per germline, CDR1 SQVTM and CDR2 ANQGSEA. CDR3 region: CSVIMGGLYEQYF. CDR3 bases: TGCAGCGTTATTATGGGGGGCCTCTACGAGCAGTACTTC.

A few counts support this clonotype. This chain joins TRBV20-1 and TRBJ2-6; D remains unclear. The CDR3 is made up of 14 amino acids. Germline V gene lookup returns CDR1 DFQATT and CDR2 SNEGSKA (reference sequence). Trimming took 3 bases from V and 0 from J, leaving 6 bases between them. The CDR3 spells CSASPDSGANVLTF. DNA for the CDR3: TGCAGTGCTAGTCCAGACTCTGGGGCCAACGTCCTGACTTTC.

This clonotype was recorded many times. This chain joins TRBV12-3 or TRBV12-4 and TRBJ2-1, with 10 bases matching TRBD2. The CDR3 sequence is 13 residues long. Trimming cost V 6 bases and J 6 bases; bases outside gene matches: 2. CDR3 DNA: TGTGCCAGCAGCCGACTAGCGGGCAATGAGCAGTTCTTC. Amino acids: CASSRLAGNEQFF.

This clonotype was counted many times. The chain couples TRBV27 to TRBJ1-1; no reliable D call. Germline loops: CDR1 MNHEY, CDR2 SMNVEV (reference sequence). The germline V and J ends were trimmed by 7 bases and 3 bases, with 0 bases remaining between them. The CDR3 has 9 residues. The CDR3 DNA sequence: TGTGCCAGCAACACTGAAGCTTTCTTT. Its protein product is CASNTEAFF.